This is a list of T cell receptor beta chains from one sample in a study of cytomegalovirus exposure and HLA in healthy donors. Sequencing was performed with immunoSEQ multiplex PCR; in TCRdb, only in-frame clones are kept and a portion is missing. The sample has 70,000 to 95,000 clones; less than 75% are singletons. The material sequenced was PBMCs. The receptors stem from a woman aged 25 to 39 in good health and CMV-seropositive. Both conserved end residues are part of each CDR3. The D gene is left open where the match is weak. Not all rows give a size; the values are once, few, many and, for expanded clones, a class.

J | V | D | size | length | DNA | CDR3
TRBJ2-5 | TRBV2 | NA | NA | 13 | TGTGCCAGCAGACGCCAGGACACAGAGACCCAGTACTTC | CASRRQDTETQYF
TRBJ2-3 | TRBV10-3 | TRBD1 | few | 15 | TGTGCCATCCGAACAAGACAGGGTAGCACAGATACGCAGTATTTT | CAIRTRQGSTDTQYF
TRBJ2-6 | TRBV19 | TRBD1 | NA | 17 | TGTGCCAGTAGGACCGGGACAGGAATCTCTGGGGCCAACGTCCTGACTTTC | CASRTGTGISGANVLTF
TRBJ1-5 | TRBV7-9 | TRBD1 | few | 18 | TGTGCCAGCAGCTTAGGGGGGCAGGGGGCCGGGAGCAATCAGCCCCAGCATTTT | CASSLGGQGAGSNQPQHF
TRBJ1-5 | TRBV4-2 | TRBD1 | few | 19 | TGTGCCAGCAGCCAACCCATTACACCGGGACAGAGGCCCCAATCGCCCCAGCATTTT | CASSQPITPGQRPQSPQHF
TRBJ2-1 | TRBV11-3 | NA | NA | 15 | TGTGCCAGCAGCTTAGACCGGGGGGCGTCGAATGAGCAGTTCTTC | CASSLDRGASNEQFF
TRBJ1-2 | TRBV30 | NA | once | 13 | TGTGCCTGGAGTGTAAGCCAGGGGACTGGCTACACCTTC | CAWSVSQGTGYTF
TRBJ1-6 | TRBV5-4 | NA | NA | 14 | TGTGCCAGCAGCTTAGACCGGGGAGGGTCACCCCTCCACTTT | CASSLDRGGSPLHF
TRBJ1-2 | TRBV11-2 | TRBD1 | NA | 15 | TGTGCCAGCAGCTCCGGACAGGGCGGTAACTATGGCTACACCTTC | CASSSGQGGNYGYTF
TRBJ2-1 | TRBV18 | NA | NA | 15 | TGTGCCAGCTCACCACTAGCGGTAACCTACAATGAGCAGTTCTTC | CASSPLAVTYNEQFF
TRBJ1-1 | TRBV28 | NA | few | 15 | TGTGCCAGCAGTCCCGGGCCGTTCCAGGGCACTGAAGCTTTCTTT | CASSPGPFQGTEAFF
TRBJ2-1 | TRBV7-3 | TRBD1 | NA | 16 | TGTGCCAGCAGCTCACCCGGGACAGGGAAACAGGGTGAGCAGTTCTTC | CASSSPGTGKQGEQFF
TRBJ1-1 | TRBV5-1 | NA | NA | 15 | TGCGCCAGCAGCTTGGCAGCAGGGCAGAACACTGAAGCTTTCTTT | CASSLAAGQNTEAFF
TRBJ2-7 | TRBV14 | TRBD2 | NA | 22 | TGTGCCAGCAGCCAAGAGTATAAGGAATTTCTAGCGGGGGCCTACGACACCTACGAGCAGTACTTC | CASSQEYKEFLAGAYDTYEQYF
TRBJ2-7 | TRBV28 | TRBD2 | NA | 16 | TGTGCCAGCAGCCCTCCCACTAGCGGGGCCACCTACGAGCAGTACTTC | CASSPPTSGATYEQYF
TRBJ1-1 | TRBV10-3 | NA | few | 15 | TGTGCCATCAGTCAGGCCCAGGGGCTGAACACTGAAGCTTTCTTT | CAISQAQGLNTEAFF
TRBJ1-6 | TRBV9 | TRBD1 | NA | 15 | TGTGCCAGCAGCGTAAGTGGGGCAGGGGGCTCACCCCTCCACTTT | CASSVSGAGGSPLHF
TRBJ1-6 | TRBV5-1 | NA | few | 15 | TGCGCCAGCAGCTTGGCCGCCGGGGAAAATTCACCCCTCCACTTT | CASSLAAGENSPLHF
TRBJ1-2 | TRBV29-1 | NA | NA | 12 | TGCAGCGTTGGATGGGGAGACTATGGCTACACCTTC | CSVGWGDYGYTF
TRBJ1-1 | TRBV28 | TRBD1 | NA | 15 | TGTGCCAGCAGTTTACCGGGACAGGGGAGCACTGAAGCTTTCTTT | CASSLPGQGSTEAFF
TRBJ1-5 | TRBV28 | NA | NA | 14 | TGTGCCAGCAACAGCCTTAATAGCAATCAGCCCCAGCATTTT | CASNSLNSNQPQHF
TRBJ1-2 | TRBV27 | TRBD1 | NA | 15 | TGTGCCAGCAGCCGTGGGACAGGGGGTAACTATGGCTACACCTTC | CASSRGTGGNYGYTF
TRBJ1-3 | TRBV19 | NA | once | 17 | TGTGCCAGTAAGGGACATCTTCGGACGGAGTCTGGAAACACCATATATTTT | CASKGHLRTESGNTIYF
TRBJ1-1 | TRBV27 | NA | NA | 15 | TGTGCCAGCAGACCGTGGGGGGGAGGGAACACTGAAGCTTTCTTT | CASRPWGGGNTEAFF
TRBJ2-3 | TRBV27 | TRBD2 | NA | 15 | TGTGCCAGCAGTTTTAGCGGGGGGAGCACAGATACGCAGTATTTT | CASSFSGGSTDTQYF
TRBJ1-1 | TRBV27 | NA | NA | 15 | TGTGCCAGCAGATTGGGGGGGGCAGGGAACACTGAAGCTTTCTTT | CASRLGGAGNTEAFF
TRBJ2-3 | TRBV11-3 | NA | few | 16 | TGTGCCAGCAGCCCGGGAAGGGGACTGAGCACAGATACGCAGTATTTT | CASSPGRGLSTDTQYF
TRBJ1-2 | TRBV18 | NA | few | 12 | TGTGCCAGCTCACCAGAAGGGAGGGGCTACACCTTC | CASSPEGRGYTF
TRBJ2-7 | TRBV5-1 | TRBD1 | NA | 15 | TGCGCCAGCAGCTTCCGGGCAGGGGGCCAGAACGAGCAGTACTTC | CASSFRAGGQNEQYF
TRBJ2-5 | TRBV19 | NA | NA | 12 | TGTGCCAGTAGTATTCAGGGAGAGACCCAGTACTTC | CASSIQGETQYF
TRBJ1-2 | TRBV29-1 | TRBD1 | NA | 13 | TGCAGCGACTCCGGACAGGGGGCATTCGGCTACCCCTTC | CSDSGQGAFGYPF
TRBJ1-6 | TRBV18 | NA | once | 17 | TGTGCCAGCTCACCCCGAGTGGGGGGATCCTATAATTCACCCCTCCACTTT | CASSPRVGGSYNSPLHF
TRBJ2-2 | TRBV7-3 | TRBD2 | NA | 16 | TGTGCCAGCAGCTTTTCCAGCGGGGGAAGCACCGGGGAGCTGTTTTTT | CASSFSSGGSTGELFF
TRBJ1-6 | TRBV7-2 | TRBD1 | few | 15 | TGTGCCAGCAGCACCGCGACAGGGAGGAATTCACCCCTCCACTTT | CASSTATGRNSPLHF